The clone carrying this T cell receptor (beta chain) was seen only a few times. J gave up 5 bases and V 0 bases, and 15 bases lay outside the gene matches. Germline CDR1 SGHRS, CDR2 YFSETQ. CDR3 size: 18 residues. The data were produced by immunoSEQ multiplex PCR, yet TCRdb's version contains in-frame clones alone and is incomplete. Here the sample spans tens of thousands of clones, about 89% being singletons. These data originate in a study of blood T cell repertoires in COVID-19. The TCR comes from a man between 45 and 60 years old with active COVID-19. V gene TRBV5-1 combines with J gene TRBJ1-1; 8 nucleotides match TRBD1. Sequenced material: peripheral blood. The CDR3: CASSLAVVGTGIGTEAFF. The CDR3 DNA reads as TGCGCCAGCAGCTTGGCCGTGGTTGGGACAGGAATTGGGACTGAAGCTTTCTTT.